This entry lists 19 T cell receptor beta chains sequenced from one sample in a study of monozygotic twins with inflammatory bowel disease. One entry per CDR3 protein, without DNA, is what TCRdb gives after re-calling the 5' RACE reads. The sample holds 200,000 to 250,000 distinct CDR3 sequences. Sequencing used blood. Receptors originate from a human donor with ulcerative colitis or Crohn's disease, or a healthy co-twin of an affected twin (not recorded which).

The chain employs TRBV20-1 and TRBJ1-4. CDR3 length: 14 amino acids. CDR1 and CDR2 (germline): DFQATT, SNEGSKA (reference sequence). CDR3 loop: CSASLGSTNEKLFF.

This sequence joins TRBV18 and TRBJ2-1. The CDR3 runs 15 residues. The germline gives CDR1 KGHSH, CDR2 LQKENI. The chain's CDR3 is CASSPPGSSYNEQFF. The entire variable domain, with the rest obtained from reference TRBV18 and TRBJ2-1, is as follows: NAGVMQNPRHLVRRRGQEARLRCSPMKGHSHVYWYRQLPEEGLKFMVYLQKENIIDESGMPKERFSAEFPKEGPSILRIQQVVRGDSAAYFCASSPPGSSYNEQFFGPGTRLTVL.

The chain links TRBV7-2 to TRBJ2-3; TCRdb's D call, TRBD1, is unchecked because there is no DNA. Per germline, CDR1 SGHTA and CDR2 FQGNSA. The CDR3 length is 14 residues. The CDR3 here is CASSAPGGTDTQYF. Supplemented by reference TRBV7-2 and TRBJ2-3, the full variable domain reads GAGVSQSPSNKVTEKGKDVELRCDPISGHTALYWYRQSLGQGLEFLIYFQGNSAPDKSGLPSDRFSAERTGGSVSTLTIQRTQQEDSAVYLCASSAPGGTDTQYFGPGTRLTVL.

J is TRBJ2-5 and V is TRBV7-3; TCRdb's assignment of TRBD1 cannot be checked, as there is no DNA. Germline values: CDR1 SGHTA, CDR2 FQGTGA. This CDR3 is built from 15 residues. The CDR3 spells CASSSRGGPQETQYF. The full variable domain, with the rest looked up from reference TRBV7-3 and TRBJ2-5, is GAGVSQTPSNKVTEKGKYVELRCDPISGHTALYWYRQSLGQGPEFLIYFQGTGAADDSGLPNDRFFAVRPEGSVSTLKIQRTERGDSAVYLCASSSRGGPQETQYFGPGTRLLVL.

The chain recombines TRBV20-1 with TRBJ2-7; TCRdb's assignment of TRBD2 cannot be checked, as there is no DNA. From germline, CDR1 is DFQATT and CDR2 SNEGSKA (reference sequence). The CDR3 is made up of 14 amino acids. The CDR3 region is CSAPGLAGYNEQYF.

The chain recombines TRBV6-1 with TRBJ2-3; TCRdb selects TRBD1, and the lack of DNA leaves this call unchecked. Germline V gives CDR1 MNHNS, CDR2 SASEGT. CDR3 size: 14 residues. The CDR3: CASSEGWGVDTQYF.

The chain is built from TRBV4-1 and TRBJ2-1; there is no DNA to check the TCRdb D call of TRBD1. The germline V gene encodes CDR1 MGHRA and CDR2 YSYEKL. The CDR3 has 15 amino acids. CDR3 sequence reads: CASSLVGGRGNEQFF.

The V gene is TRBV25-1, the J gene TRBJ2-1. Germline assignment: CDR1 MGHDK and CDR2 SYGVNS. The CDR3 consists of 13 residues. The CDR3: CASSESSYNEQFF.

This chain joins TRBV28 and TRBJ1-1; TCRdb proposes TRBD1, but this gene call is untestable without DNA. This CDR3 spans 13 amino acids. Germline-derived CDR1 and CDR2 are MDHEN and SYDVKM. The CDR3 sequence is CASSLVSSPITFF.

The rearrangement links TRBV7-9 to TRBJ1-4; with no DNA, the TCRdb D assignment of TRBD1 cannot be verified. The germline V gene encodes CDR1 SEHNR and CDR2 FQNEAQ (reference sequence). The CDR3 loop spans 14 amino acids. The CDR3 is CASSLRDRGEKLFF.

The chain has TRBV12-5 and TRBJ1-6. CDR1 and CDR2 (germline): LGHNT, FRNRAP. This CDR3 region has 14 residues. CDR3 residues: CASGLSVWDSPLHF.

This chain uses TRBV12-3 or TRBV12-4 with TRBJ1-2; the TCRdb call, TRBD1, lacks DNA for checking. The CDR3 length is 14 residues. CDR3 sequence reads: CASSFGTGGNGYTF.

The chain joins TRBV12-3 or TRBV12-4 to TRBJ2-1. The CDR3 is made up of 18 amino acids. This chain's CDR3 is CASSLVWLEGGSYNEQFF.

This sequence joins TRBV4-3 and TRBJ1-2; TCRdb picks TRBD1, but there is no DNA to check that call. The CDR3 totals 15 residues. Germline assignment: CDR1 LGHNA and CDR2 YSLEER. The CDR3: CASSPGTANEYGYTF.

The J gene is TRBJ2-3, the V gene TRBV19; TCRdb calls TRBD2, which cannot be checked without DNA. This CDR3 contains 20 residues. Germline CDR1 reads LNHDA; CDR2 reads SQIVND (reference sequence). The CDR3: CASSLNAQTTSGTYTDTQYF.

The genes are TRBV12-3 or TRBV12-4 and TRBJ1-5; TCRdb calls TRBD1, which cannot be checked without DNA. CDR3 length equals 15 residues. CDR3 protein: CASSLGDRINQPQHF.

The chain has TRBV29-1 and TRBJ1-5. Germline CDR1 and CDR2: SQVTM and ANQGSEA. The CDR3 runs to 14 residues. The CDR3 loop reads CSVVLGFSNQPQHF.

The chain carries TRBV4-3 and TRBJ2-1; TCRdb picks TRBD2, but there is no DNA to check that call. Looked up from germline, CDR1 is LGHNA and CDR2 is YSLEER. The CDR3 sequence is 13 residues long. The CDR3 loop is CASSQLGLGEQFF.

The genes are TRBV7-2 and TRBJ2-7. CDR3 length: 12 residues. CDR1 SGHTA and CDR2 FQGNSA come from the germline V gene. CDR3 loop: CASSPSDGLQYF.